This T cell receptor beta chain stems from a study of blood T cell repertoires in COVID-19. Whole-study context: There were acute and convalescent COVID-19 samples, and they came from the United States, Italy and Spain. PBMCs, B-cell-depleted T cells, or T cells provided the cDNA or gDNA that made up the material.

Per the original data handling: Reference gene primer amplification gave nucleated cell count estimates. The data were produced by immunoSEQ multiplex PCR, yet TCRdb's version contains in-frame clones alone and is incomplete. The V and J calls and clone size come from that table; D and trimming were worked out from the DNA. Of 110,000 or so clones detected, around four fifths appear once; the ten largest clones hold about 7.3%. Remarks on this clone: Other DNA sequences in this sample translate to the same CDR3.

This TCR came from a woman between 35 and 50 years old with acute or convalescent COVID-19. The sequenced material came from peripheral blood.

CDR3 sequence: CASRQGTDTQYF. CDR3 coding DNA: TGTGCCAGTAGACAGGGCACAGATACGCAGTATTTT. The V call is TRBV2, the J call TRBJ2-3; TRBD1 might be the D (6 bases). Germline values: CDR1 SNHLY, CDR2 FYNNEI. The CDR3 spans 12 residues. V gave up 9 bases and J gave up 1 base, with 8 bases separating them.